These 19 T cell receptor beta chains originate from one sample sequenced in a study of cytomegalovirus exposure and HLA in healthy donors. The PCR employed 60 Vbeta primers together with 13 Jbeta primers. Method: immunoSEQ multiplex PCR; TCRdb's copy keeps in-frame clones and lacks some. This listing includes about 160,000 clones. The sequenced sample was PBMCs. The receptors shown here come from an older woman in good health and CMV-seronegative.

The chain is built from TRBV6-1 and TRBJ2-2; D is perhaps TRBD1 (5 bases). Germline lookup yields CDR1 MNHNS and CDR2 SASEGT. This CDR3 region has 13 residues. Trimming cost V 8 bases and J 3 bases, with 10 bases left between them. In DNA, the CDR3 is TGTGCCAGCTTGACAGAGCACACCGGGGAGCTGTTTTTT. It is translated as CASLTEHTGELFF.

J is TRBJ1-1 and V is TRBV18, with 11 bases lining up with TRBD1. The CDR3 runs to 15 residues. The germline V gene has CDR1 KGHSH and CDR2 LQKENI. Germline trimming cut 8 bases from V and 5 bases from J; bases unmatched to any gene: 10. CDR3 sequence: CASQPGQGGGTEAFF. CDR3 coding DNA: TGTGCCAGCCAGCCGGGACAGGGGGGAGGGACTGAAGCTTTCTTT.

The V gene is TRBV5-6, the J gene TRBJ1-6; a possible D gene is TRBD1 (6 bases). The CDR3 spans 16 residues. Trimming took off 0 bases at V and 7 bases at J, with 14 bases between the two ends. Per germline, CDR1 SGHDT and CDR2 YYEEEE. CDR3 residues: CASSLGTGSSNSPLHF. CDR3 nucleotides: TGTGCCAGCAGCTTGGGCACAGGGAGTTCGAATTCACCCCTCCACTTT.

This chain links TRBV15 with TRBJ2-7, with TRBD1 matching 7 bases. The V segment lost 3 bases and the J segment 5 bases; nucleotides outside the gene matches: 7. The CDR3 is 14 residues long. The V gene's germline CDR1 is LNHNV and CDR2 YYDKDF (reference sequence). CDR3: CATSRLQGTHEQYF. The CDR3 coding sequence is TGTGCCACCAGCAGGTTACAGGGGACCCACGAGCAGTACTTC.

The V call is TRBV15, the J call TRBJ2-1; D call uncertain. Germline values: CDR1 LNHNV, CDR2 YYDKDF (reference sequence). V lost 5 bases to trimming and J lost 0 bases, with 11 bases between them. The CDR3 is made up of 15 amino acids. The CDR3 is CATSSDSDSYNEQFF. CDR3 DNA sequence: TGTGCCACCAGCTCCGACTCCGACTCCTACAATGAGCAGTTCTTC.

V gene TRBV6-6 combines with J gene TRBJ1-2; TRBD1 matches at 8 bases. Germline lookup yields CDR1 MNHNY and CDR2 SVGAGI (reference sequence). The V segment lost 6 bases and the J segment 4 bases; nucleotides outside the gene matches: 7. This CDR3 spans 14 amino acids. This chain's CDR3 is CASRGPDRGYGYTF. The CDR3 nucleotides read TGTGCCAGCAGGGGACCTGACAGGGGCTATGGCTACACCTTC.

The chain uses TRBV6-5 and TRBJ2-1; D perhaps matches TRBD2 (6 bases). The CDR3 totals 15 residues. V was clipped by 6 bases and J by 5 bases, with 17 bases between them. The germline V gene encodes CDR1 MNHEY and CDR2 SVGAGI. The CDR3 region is CASRAPGLLNNEQFF. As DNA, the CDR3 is TGTGCCAGCAGAGCACCGGGACTCCTAAACAATGAGCAGTTCTTC.

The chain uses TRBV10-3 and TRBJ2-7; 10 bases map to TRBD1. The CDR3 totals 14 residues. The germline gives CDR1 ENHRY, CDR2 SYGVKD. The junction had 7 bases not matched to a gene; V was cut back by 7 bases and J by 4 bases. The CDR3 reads CAITRTGGLYEQYF. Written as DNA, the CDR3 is TGTGCCATCACCCGGACAGGGGGATTGTACGAGCAGTACTTC.

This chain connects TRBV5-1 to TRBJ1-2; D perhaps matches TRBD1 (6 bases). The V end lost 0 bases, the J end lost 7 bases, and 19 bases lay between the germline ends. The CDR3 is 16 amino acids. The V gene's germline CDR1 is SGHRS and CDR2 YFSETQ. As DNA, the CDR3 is TGCGCCAGCAGCTTGGAAAACACAGGGTCATCATCTGGCTACACCTTC. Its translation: CASSLENTGSSSGYTF.

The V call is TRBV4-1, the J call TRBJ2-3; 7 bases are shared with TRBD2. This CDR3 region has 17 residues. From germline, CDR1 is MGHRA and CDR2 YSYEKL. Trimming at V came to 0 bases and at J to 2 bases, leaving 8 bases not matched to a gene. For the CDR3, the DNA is TGCGCCAGCAGCCAAGAAGAGAGCGGGGACCTCACAGATACGCAGTATTTT. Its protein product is CASSQEESGDLTDTQYF.

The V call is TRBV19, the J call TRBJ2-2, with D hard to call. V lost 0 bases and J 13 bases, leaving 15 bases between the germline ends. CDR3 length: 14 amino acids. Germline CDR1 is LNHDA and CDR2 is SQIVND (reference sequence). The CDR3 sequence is CASSIDAAPFGLFF. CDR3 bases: TGTGCCAGTAGTATAGATGCGGCCCCATTCGGGCTGTTTTTT.

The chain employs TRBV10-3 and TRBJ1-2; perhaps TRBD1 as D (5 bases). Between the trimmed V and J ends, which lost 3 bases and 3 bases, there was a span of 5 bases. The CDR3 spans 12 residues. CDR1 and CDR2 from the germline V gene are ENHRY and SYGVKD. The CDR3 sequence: CAISDRDYGYTF. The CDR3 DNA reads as TGTGCCATCAGTGACAGGGACTATGGCTACACCTTC.

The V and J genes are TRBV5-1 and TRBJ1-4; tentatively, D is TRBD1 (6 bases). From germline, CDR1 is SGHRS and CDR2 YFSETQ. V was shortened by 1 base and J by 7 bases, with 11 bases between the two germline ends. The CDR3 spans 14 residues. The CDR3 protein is CASSLLGASEKLFF. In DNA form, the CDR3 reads TGCGCCAGCAGCTTGCTGGGGGCCTCTGAAAAACTGTTTTTT.

The DNA of the CDR3 is TGTGCCATCAGTGAAGGGAGAGGTGACACTGAAGCTTTCTTT. It encodes CAISEGRGDTEAFF. The chain couples TRBV10-3 to TRBJ1-1, with D uncertain. Trimming left V 3 bases short and J 3 bases short, with 11 bases between. The germline gives CDR1 ENHRY, CDR2 SYGVKD. The CDR3 has 14 amino acids.

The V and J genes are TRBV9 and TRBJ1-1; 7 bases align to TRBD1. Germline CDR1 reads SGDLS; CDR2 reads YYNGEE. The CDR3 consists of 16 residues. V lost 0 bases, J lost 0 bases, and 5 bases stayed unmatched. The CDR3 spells CASSVVTGRMNTEAFF. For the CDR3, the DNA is TGTGCCAGCAGCGTAGTGACAGGGCGCATGAACACTGAAGCTTTCTTT.

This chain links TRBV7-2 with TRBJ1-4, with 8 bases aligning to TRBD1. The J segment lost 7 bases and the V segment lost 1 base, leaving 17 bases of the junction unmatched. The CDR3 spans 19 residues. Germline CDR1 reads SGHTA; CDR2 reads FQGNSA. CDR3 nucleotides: TGTGCCAGCAGCTTAGGGCGAGGGGACAGGAGAATTGTAGGTGAAAAACTGTTTTTT. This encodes CASSLGRGDRRIVGEKLFF.

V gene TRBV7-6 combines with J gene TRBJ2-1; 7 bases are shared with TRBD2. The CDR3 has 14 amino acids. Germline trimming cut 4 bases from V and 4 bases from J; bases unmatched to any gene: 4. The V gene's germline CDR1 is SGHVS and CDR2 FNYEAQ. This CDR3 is CASSSPGLYNEQFF. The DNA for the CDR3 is TGTGCCAGCAGCTCCCCGGGACTATACAATGAGCAGTTCTTC.

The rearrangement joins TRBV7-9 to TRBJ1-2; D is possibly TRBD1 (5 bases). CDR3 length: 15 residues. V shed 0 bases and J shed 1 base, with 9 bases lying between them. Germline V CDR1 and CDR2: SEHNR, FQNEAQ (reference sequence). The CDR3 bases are TGTGCCAGCAGCTTAGCTGGGGGGGGTAACTATGGCTACACCTTC. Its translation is CASSLAGGGNYGYTF.

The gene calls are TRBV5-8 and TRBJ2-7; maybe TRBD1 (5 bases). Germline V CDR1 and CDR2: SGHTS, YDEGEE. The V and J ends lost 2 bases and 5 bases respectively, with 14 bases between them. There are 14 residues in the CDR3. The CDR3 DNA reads TGTGCCAGCAGCTTTCTCAGGGCGGTTCACGAGCAGTACTTC. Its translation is CASSFLRAVHEQYF.